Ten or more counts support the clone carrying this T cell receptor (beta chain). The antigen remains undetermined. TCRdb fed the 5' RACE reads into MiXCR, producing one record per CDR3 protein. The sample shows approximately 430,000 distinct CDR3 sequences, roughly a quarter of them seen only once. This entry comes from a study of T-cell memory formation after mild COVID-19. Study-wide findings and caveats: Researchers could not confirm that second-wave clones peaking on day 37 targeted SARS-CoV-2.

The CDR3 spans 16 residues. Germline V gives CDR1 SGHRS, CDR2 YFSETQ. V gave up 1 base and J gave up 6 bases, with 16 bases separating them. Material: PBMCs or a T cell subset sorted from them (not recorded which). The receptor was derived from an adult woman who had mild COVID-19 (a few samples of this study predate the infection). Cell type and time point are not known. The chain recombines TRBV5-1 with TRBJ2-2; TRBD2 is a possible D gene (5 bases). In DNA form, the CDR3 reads TGCGCCAGCAGCTTGAGGCTAGCACGTGGCGCCGGGGAGCTGTTTTTT. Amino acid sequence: CASSLRLARGAGELFF.